The 13 T cell receptor beta chains below come from one sample, sequenced in a study of early T cells in non-severe SARS-CoV-2 infection. MiXCR, applied by TCRdb to the 5' RACE reads, yields one record per CDR3 protein. The sample holds approximately 38,000 distinct CDR3 sequences, 4.7% seen once. Sequenced input: whole blood. All receptors come from an adult who was a healthcare worker with PCR-confirmed SARS-CoV-2 infection or an uninfected control (not recorded which).

This clonotype was observed many times. V usage is TRBV4-3 and J usage is TRBJ1-2; perhaps TRBD1 as D (5 bases). Germline CDR1 is LGHNA and CDR2 is YSLEER. This CDR3 is 15 amino acids long. Deletions cut 1 base from V and 4 bases from J, with 13 bases between. CDR3 loop: CASSQVGEGLYGYTF. In DNA, the CDR3 is TGCGCCAGCAGCCAAGTGGGGGAGGGCCTCTATGGCTACACCTTC.

This clonotype was detected many times. The rearrangement links TRBV3-1 to TRBJ1-2; D possibly corresponds to TRBD1 (5 bases). Per the germline V gene, CDR1 is LGHDT and CDR2 is YNNKEL (reference sequence). V was pared by 1 base and J by 2 bases, with 11 bases between. The CDR3 consists of 15 residues. The CDR3 coding sequence is TGTGCCAGCAGCCAAGGCCCGACAGTAAACTATGGCTACACCTTC. This encodes CASSQGPTVNYGYTF.

Many counts were recorded for this clonotype. The rearrangement joins TRBV9 to TRBJ2-1; 9 bases fit TRBD2. CDR3 size: 17 residues. The germline gives CDR1 SGDLS, CDR2 YYNGEE. J was trimmed by 5 bases and V by 0 bases; bases with no gene match: 9. CDR3 bases: TGTGCCAGCAGCGTAGTGGGGTTAGGCGGGAGGGACAATGAGCAGTTCTTC. This codes for CASSVVGLGGRDNEQFF.

This clonotype was seen ten or more times. This chain uses TRBV5-1 with TRBJ2-7, with D tentatively TRBD1 (6 bases). Germline V gives CDR1 SGHRS, CDR2 YFSETQ. There are 15 residues in the CDR3. The V gene lost 1 base and the J gene lost 4 bases, with 15 bases spanning the gap. The CDR3 DNA reads as TGCGCCAGCAGCTTGTTGACAGGTCAAAAATACGAGCAGTACTTC. Translating it yields CASSLLTGQKYEQYF.

This clonotype has ten or more counts. This sequence joins TRBV19 and TRBJ2-7; D not certain. Germline CDR1 reads LNHDA; CDR2 reads SQIVND (reference sequence). The CDR3 contains 13 residues. V lost 3 bases to trimming and J lost 3 bases, with 9 bases between them. The CDR3: CASSMGSLYEQYF. The CDR3, as DNA: TGTGCCAGTAGTATGGGCAGCCTCTACGAGCAGTACTTC.

At least ten counts were recorded for this clonotype. The J gene is TRBJ2-3, the V gene TRBV24-1; 8 bases are shared with TRBD1. The CDR3 extends over 16 amino acids. V was pared by 4 bases and J by 1 base, with 6 bases of the junction left unmatched. CDR1 is KGHDR, CDR2 SFDVKD, per germline. CDR3 sequence (DNA): TGTGCCACCAGTGAGACCGGGACAGGAGGCACAGATACGCAGTATTTT. It specifies CATSETGTGGTDTQYF.

This clonotype has more than one count but fewer than ten. V and J are TRBV3-1 and TRBJ2-7; weak D call: TRBD1 (5 bases). The CDR3 spans 15 residues. Trimming removed 0 bases from V and 5 bases from J, with 14 bases in between. Germline lookup yields CDR1 LGHDT and CDR2 YNNKEL (reference sequence). DNA of the CDR3: TGTGCCAGCAGCCAAGATCTGGGGCTTGCCGACGAGCAGTACTTC. This codes for CASSQDLGLADEQYF.

The table lists this clonotype with many counts. This chain connects TRBV7-9 to TRBJ2-1, with 8 bases aligning to TRBD2. Germline assignment: CDR1 SEHNR and CDR2 FQNEAQ (reference sequence). J was trimmed by 3 bases and V by 0 bases; bases with no gene match: 4. This CDR3 has 16 residues. In DNA, the CDR3 is TGTGCCAGCAGCTTAGCGACGCGGGGGGTCTACAATGAGCAGTTCTTC. Translation: CASSLATRGVYNEQFF. Full variable domain (remainder filled in from reference TRBV7-9 and TRBJ2-1): DTGVSQNPRHKITKRGQNVTFRCDPISEHNRLYWYRQTLGQGPEFLTYFQNEAQLEKSRLLSDRFSAERPKGSFSTLEIQRTEQGDSAMYLCASSLATRGVYNEQFFGPGTRLTVL.

This clonotype was counted only a few times. The chain links TRBV12-3 or TRBV12-4 to TRBJ1-6, with D tentatively TRBD1 (5 bases). The CDR3 runs to 14 residues. The V gene lost 6 bases and the J gene lost 4 bases, with 10 bases spanning the gap. This CDR3 is CASSRGGYNSPLHF. In DNA, the CDR3 is TGTGCCAGCAGCCGGGGGGGGTATAATTCACCCCTCCACTTT.

This clonotype has at least ten counts. The rearrangement links TRBV7-9 to TRBJ1-1; 8 bases fit TRBD1. CDR1 is SEHNR and CDR2 is FQNEAQ in the germline V gene (reference sequence). The CDR3 totals 14 residues. With 5 bases clipped from V and 6 bases from J, the junction kept 8 bases outside the gene matches. Here the CDR3 DNA reads TGTGCCAGCAGCACCGGACAGGGTAGTTCTGAAGCTTTCTTT. This sequence encodes CASSTGQGSSEAFF.

This clonotype was counted ten times or more. This chain joins TRBV11-2 and TRBJ1-2; D remains unclear. The V gene lost 1 base and the J gene lost 6 bases, with 9 bases spanning the gap. Germline-derived CDR1 and CDR2 are SGHAT and FQNNGV. The CDR3 length is 13 residues. CDR3: CASSLGTENGYTF. CDR3 DNA sequence: TGTGCCAGCAGCTTAGGGACTGAAAATGGCTACACCTTC.

V is TRBV6-1 and J is TRBJ2-1; possible D gene TRBD2, 6 bases. V was clipped by 3 bases and J by 6 bases, with 9 bases between them. Germline assignment: CDR1 MNHNS and CDR2 SASEGT. This CDR3 is built from 13 residues. CDR3 sequence reads: CASSDSGGNEQFF. The CDR3 bases are TGTGCCAGCAGTGATTCCGGGGGCAATGAGCAGTTCTTC.

This clonotype has just a few counts. This chain connects TRBV7-9 to TRBJ1-5; D is perhaps TRBD1 (6 bases). Germline loops: CDR1 SEHNR, CDR2 FQNEAQ (reference sequence). V lost 5 bases to trimming and J lost 2 bases, with 10 bases between them. The CDR3 has 14 amino acids. CDR3 sequence reads: CASSANRGNQPQHF. DNA for the CDR3: TGTGCCAGCAGCGCGAACAGGGGCAATCAGCCCCAGCATTTT.